The 19 T cell receptor beta chains below come from one sample, sequenced in a study of T cell responses to AZD1222 COVID-19 vaccine. Some clones are missing from TCRdb's copy, which holds only in-frame ones; the method was immunoSEQ multiplex PCR. The table lists 150,000 or so clones, less than 90% of them singletons. The sample here was peripheral blood, taken after recovery from COVID-19. The receptors were sampled from an adult who had recovered from COVID-19.

The chain recombines TRBV6-1 with TRBJ2-7; 8 nucleotides align to TRBD2. The length of the CDR3 is 15 residues. Germline V lookup: CDR1 MNHNS, CDR2 SASEGT. The V and J ends lost 0 bases and 3 bases, in that order; junction bases with no gene match: 4. The CDR3 region has the DNA TGTGCCAGCAGTGAAGCGCTAGCGGGCATCTACGAGCAGTACTTC. The encoded protein is CASSEALAGIYEQYF.

V and J are TRBV21-1 and TRBJ2-1; the table assigns TRBD2, which was not confirmed against the DNA. TRBV21-1 is labeled a pseudogene. The CDR3 has 14 amino acids. CDR3 coding DNA: TGTGCCAGGCAGGGGCCTAGCGGATACAATGAGCAGTTCTTC. It encodes CARQGPSGYNEQFF.

The chain combines TRBV19 with TRBJ1-2; no firm D call. Germline CDR1 LNHDA, CDR2 SQIVND (reference sequence). The ends were cut back, 6 bases at V and 3 bases at J, with 14 bases in the middle. This CDR3 has 14 residues. The CDR3 region is CASSPLHGDYGYTF. CDR3 DNA sequence: TGTGCCAGTAGCCCTTTACATGGCGACTATGGCTACACCTTC.

The chain combines TRBV7-8 with TRBJ2-2; 7 bases align to TRBD1. The germline V gene has CDR1 SGHVS and CDR2 FQNEAQ. The CDR3 is made up of 16 amino acids. J lost 9 bases, V lost 4 bases, and 14 bases had no gene match. The CDR3 spells CASSSRQGTTLRELFF. DNA of the CDR3: TGTGCCAGCAGCTCCCGACAGGGTACCACCCTCCGGGAGCTGTTTTTT.

This clone appeared once. This sequence joins TRBV6-5 and TRBJ2-7; D call uncertain. The germline gives CDR1 MNHEY, CDR2 SVGAGI. V shed 6 bases and J shed 1 base, with 16 bases lying between them. CDR3 length: 15 amino acids. The CDR3 DNA follows: TGTGCCAGCAGCCTTCTTTCGGACCCGTCCTACGAGCAGTACTTC. It specifies CASSLLSDPSYEQYF.

The chain employs TRBV7-2 and TRBJ1-2; TRBD1 might be the D (6 bases). This CDR3 is built from 16 residues. From germline, CDR1 is SGHTA and CDR2 FQGNSA. V lost 4 bases to trimming and J lost 3 bases, with 18 bases between them. CDR3 in DNA: TGTGCCAGCAGCTCGCAGGGCCTGGACAGCTACTATGGCTACACCTTC. It encodes CASSSQGLDSYYGYTF. Filled out from reference TRBV7-2 and TRBJ1-2, the complete variable domain reads GAGVSQSPSNKVTEKGKDVELRCDPISGHTALYWYRQSLGQGLEFLIYFQGNSAPDKSGLPSDRFSAERTGGSVSTLTIQRTQQEDSAVYLCASSSQGLDSYYGYTFGSGTRLTVV.

The chain uses TRBV28 and TRBJ2-1; 15 bases are shared with TRBD2. J gave up 11 bases and V 2 bases, and 4 bases lay outside the gene matches. The CDR3 is made up of 15 amino acids. In germline, CDR1 is MDHEN, CDR2 SYDVKM. The CDR3 sequence: CASSLGTSGRPQQFF. CDR3 nucleotides: TGTGCCAGCAGTTTAGGGACTAGCGGGAGGCCCCAGCAGTTCTTC. Drawing the rest from reference TRBV28 and TRBJ2-1, the complete variable domain is DVKVTQSSRYLVKRTGEKVFLECVQDMDHENMFWYRQDPGLGLRLIYFSYDVKMKEKGDIPEGYSVSREKKERFSLILESASTNQTSMYLCASSLGTSGRPQQFFGPGTRLTVL.

The rearrangement joins TRBV7-3 to TRBJ2-3, with TRBD2 matching over 10 bases. Germline lookup yields CDR1 SGHTA and CDR2 FQGTGA. V shed 3 bases and J 5 bases; nucleotides not matched to a gene: 14. The CDR3 spans 18 residues. CDR3 in amino acids: CASSFSEGAGGLGDTQYF. The DNA of the CDR3 is TGTGCCAGCAGCTTCTCCGAGGGAGCGGGGGGGCTTGGAGATACGCAGTATTTT.

The rearrangement joins TRBV2 to TRBJ1-1, with 8 bases aligning to TRBD1. The CDR3 totals 15 residues. V dropped 6 bases and J dropped 3; count of bases not matched to a gene: 9. Germline CDR1 SNHLY, CDR2 FYNNEI. CDR3 bases: TGTGCCAGCAGGCCTCGGACAGGGATCGACACTGAAGCTTTCTTT. Translation: CASRPRTGIDTEAFF.

The chain recombines TRBV3-1 (or the pseudogene TRBV3-2) with TRBJ1-5, with no clear D. Trimming removed 0 bases at V and 6 bases at J, with 12 bases between. This CDR3 has 15 amino acids. Germline CDR1 LGHDT, CDR2 YNNKEL (reference sequence). The CDR3 here is CASSQEGTLGQPQHF. The CDR3 nucleotides read TGTGCCAGCAGCCAAGAGGGTACATTGGGTCAGCCCCAGCATTTT.

The gene calls are TRBV6-6 and TRBJ2-1, with TRBD2 matching over 10 bases. This CDR3 has 14 amino acids. V was pared by 7 bases and J by 8 bases, with 8 bases of the junction left unmatched. CDR1 is MNHNY, CDR2 SVGAGI, per germline (reference sequence). CDR3 sequence reads: CASMFTSGKDEQFF. The CDR3 DNA reads TGTGCCAGCATGTTTACTAGCGGGAAGGATGAGCAGTTCTTC.

The rearrangement uses TRBV6-5 and TRBJ1-5, with D possibly being TRBD1 (6 bases). The CDR3 length is 13 residues. Germline loops: CDR1 MNHEY, CDR2 SVGAGI. V was cut by 5 bases and J by 4 bases, with 9 bases left in between. The CDR3 nucleotides are TGTGCCAGCAGTAGGGACATTAATCAGCCCCAGCATTTT. Residues: CASSRDINQPQHF.

The chain carries TRBV27 and TRBJ2-1; a weak D match, TRBD2 (6 bases). From germline, CDR1 is MNHEY and CDR2 SMNVEV (reference sequence). Trimming pared 5 bases from V and 5 bases from J, leaving 22 bases between. CDR3 length: 17 residues. CDR3 in DNA: TGTGCCAGCAGTCCCACCCACTTTGGACTACCAAACAATGAGCAGTTCTTC. Protein sequence: CASSPTHFGLPNNEQFF.

This clone appeared a single time. Other DNA sequences of this sample code for an identical CDR3. CDR3 in amino acids: CASSPDRNEKLFF. The CDR3 DNA reads TGTGCCAGCTCACCGGACAGGAATGAAAAACTGTTTTTT. The chain couples TRBV18 to TRBJ1-4, with 7 bases fitting TRBD1. The V and J ends lost 3 bases and 5 bases, in that order; junction bases with no gene match: 0. Germline CDR1 is KGHSH and CDR2 is LQKENI. The CDR3 runs 13 residues.

The CDR3 nucleotides read TGTGCCACCTTTCCAGGGTCATCCAACTATGGCTACACCTTC. Translated: CATFPGSSNYGYTF. The gene calls are TRBV6-5 and TRBJ1-2, with D tentatively TRBD1 (5 bases). The germline CDR1 and CDR2 sequences are MNHEY and SVGAGI. This CDR3 is built from 14 residues. Trimming shortened V by 10 bases and J by 2 bases, and 17 bases separated the two germline ends.

This clone occurred a few times. This chain joins TRBV7-9 and TRBJ2-7; tentative D call: TRBD2 (6 bases). The CDR3 runs to 14 residues. V shed 4 bases and J shed 6 bases, with 16 bases lying between them. The germline V gene encodes CDR1 SEHNR and CDR2 FQNEAQ (reference sequence). The CDR3 loop is CASSSSGVVSEQYF. In DNA form, the CDR3 reads TGTGCCAGCAGCTCCTCGGGGGTCGTCAGCGAGCAGTACTTC.

The V gene is TRBV28, the J gene TRBJ1-1; no definite D call. V gave up 6 bases and J gave up 3 bases, with 8 bases separating them. CDR1 is MDHEN, CDR2 SYDVKM, per germline. The CDR3 loop spans 12 amino acids. CDR3 amino acids: CASRTLDTEAFF. The DNA for the CDR3 is TGTGCCAGCAGAACCCTGGACACTGAAGCTTTCTTT.

This chain uses TRBV6-1 with TRBJ1-1, with D perhaps TRBD1 (5 bases). This CDR3 has 12 amino acids. Germline CDR1 and CDR2: MNHNS and SASEGT. V shed 3 bases and J shed 9 bases, with 11 bases lying between them. DNA of the CDR3: TGTGCCAGCAGTGAGGTGCAGGGTCAAGCTTTCTTT. Translating gives CASSEVQGQAFF.

The chain carries TRBV11-2 and TRBJ2-1; 7 nucleotides agree with TRBD2. This CDR3 comprises 15 residues. Per the germline V gene, CDR1 is SGHAT and CDR2 is FQNNGV. The V segment lost 5 bases and the J segment 7 bases; nucleotides outside the gene matches: 11. The CDR3 DNA is TGTGCCAGCAGCCATAGATCGGGGAGGGCGAATGAGCAGTTCTTC. It translates to CASSHRSGRANEQFF. Full variable domain (outside the CDR3, taken from reference TRBV11-2 and TRBJ2-1): EAGVAQSPRYKIIEKRQSVAFWCNPISGHATLYWYQQILGQGPKLLIQFQNNGVVDDSQLPKDRFSAERLKGVDSTLKIQPAKLEDSAVYLCASSHRSGRANEQFFGPGTRLTVL.